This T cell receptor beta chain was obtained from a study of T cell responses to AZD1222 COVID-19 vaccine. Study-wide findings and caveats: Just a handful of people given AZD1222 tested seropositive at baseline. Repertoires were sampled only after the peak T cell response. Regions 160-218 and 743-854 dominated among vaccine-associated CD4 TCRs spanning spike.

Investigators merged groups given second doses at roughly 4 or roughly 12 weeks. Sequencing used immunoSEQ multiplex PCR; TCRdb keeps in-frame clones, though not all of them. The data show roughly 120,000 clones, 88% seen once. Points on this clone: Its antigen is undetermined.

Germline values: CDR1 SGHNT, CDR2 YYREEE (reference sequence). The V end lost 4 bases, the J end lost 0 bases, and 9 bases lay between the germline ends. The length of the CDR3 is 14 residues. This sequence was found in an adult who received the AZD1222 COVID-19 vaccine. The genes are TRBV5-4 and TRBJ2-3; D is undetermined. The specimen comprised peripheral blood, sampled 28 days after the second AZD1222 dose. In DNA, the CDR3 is TGTGCCAGCAGCGGCGAGCTTAGCACAGATACGCAGTATTTT. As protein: CASSGELSTDTQYF.